A single sample is the source of the 9 T cell receptor beta chains below, sequenced in a study of T cells in Graves' hyperthyroidism and ophthalmopathy (dated by TCRdb to the late 2010s). The method was multiplex PCR. Sequencing relied on an Illumina HiSeq 2000. Amplification of TCR beta CDR3 regions was carried out from RNA transcripts. For the first round of RT-PCR on the TCR CDR3, the HTBI primer set was used together with the Qiagen OneStep RT-PCR kit. TCRdb cleaned the public reads at Q25 with fastp, built clones with MiXCR and kept in-frame beta chains. A single entry per CDR3 protein holds the most common genes and DNA from its merged rows. The sample table records roughly 580,000 distinct CDR3 sequences; 35% to 55% of these occur just once. Clones ranked in the top ten supply roughly 8.2% of the sample. The sample taken for sequencing was peripheral blood or thyroid tissue (not recorded which). Receptor source: a woman aged 18-29 years with Graves' hyperthyroidism. Donor details come from another sample of the same person, matched by shared clones.

This clonotype has more than one count but fewer than ten. The CDR3 DNA sequence: TGTGCCAGCAGCTTACAGGGCCCGAACTATGGCTACACCTTC. This encodes CASSLQGPNYGYTF. This sequence joins TRBV7-9 and TRBJ1-2, with a weak D call TRBD1 (5 bases). The ends were cut back, 2 bases at V and 2 bases at J, with 9 bases in the middle. The germline V gene has CDR1 SEHNR and CDR2 FQNEAQ (reference sequence). The CDR3 runs 14 residues.

The chain combines TRBV7-9 with TRBJ1-5; D unclear. Trimming shortened V by 8 bases and J by 4 bases, and 12 bases separated the two germline ends. Germline loops: CDR1 SEHNR, CDR2 FQNEAQ (reference sequence). This CDR3 has 13 amino acids. The CDR3 sequence: CASSPGMNQPQHF. Here the CDR3 DNA reads TGTGCCAGCTCACCCGGCATGAATCAGCCCCAGCATTTT.

Details on this clonotype: At one boundary the junction diverges from the germline segment, which might be a read error. This chain connects TRBV7-9 to TRBJ2-7; 8 positions agree with TRBD1. The CDR3 runs 15 residues. The germline CDR1 and CDR2 sequences are SEHNR and FQNEAQ (reference sequence). The CDR3: CASSPTGQGGHEQYF. The CDR3 bases are TGCGCCAGCAGCCCCACCGGACAGGGAGGCCACGAGCAGTACTTC.

This clonotype has ten or more counts. This rearrangement joins TRBV29-1 to TRBJ1-4; no clear D. Trimming removed 2 bases from V and 4 bases from J, with 11 bases in between. Germline V lookup: CDR1 SQVTM, CDR2 ANQGSEA. This CDR3 comprises 14 residues. The CDR3 protein is CSVERNRDNEKLFF. DNA of the CDR3: TGCAGCGTTGAACGCAACCGGGATAATGAAAAACTGTTTTTT. The complete variable domain, with remaining parts taken from reference TRBV29-1 and TRBJ1-4, reads SAVISQKPSRDICQRGTSLTIQCQVDSQVTMMFWYRQQPGQSLTLIATANQGSEATYESGFVIDKFPISRPNLTFSTLTVSNMSPEDSSIYLCSVERNRDNEKLFFGSGTQLSVL.

A note on this clonotype: A much larger clonotype is one base distant, so this may be a read error. This CDR3 is missing its conserved last phenylalanine or tryptophan, likely due to a read error. V is TRBV20-1 and J is TRBJ1-1, with D hard to call. Trimming removed 2 bases at V and 7 bases at J, with 8 bases between. CDR1 and CDR2 from the germline V gene are DFQATT and SNEGSKA (reference sequence). The CDR3 totals 11 residues. The CDR3 spells CSARWGGEAFY. The CDR3, as DNA: TGCAGTGCTAGATGGGGAGGTGAAGCTTTCTAT.

This clonotype came up a few times. This chain connects TRBV7-2 to TRBJ1-1; tentatively, D is TRBD1 (5 bases). This CDR3 has 15 residues. V was cut by 4 bases and J by 0 bases, with 12 bases left in between. Germline V lookup: CDR1 SGHTA, CDR2 FQGNSA. DNA of the CDR3: TGTGCCAGCAGCTCCTGGGGCCGATTGAACACTGAAGCTTTCTTT. Its protein is CASSSWGRLNTEAFF.

The V gene is TRBV12-3 or TRBV12-4, the J gene TRBJ1-5; D uncertain. The CDR3 length is 13 residues. CDR3 region: CASALPSNQPQHF. CDR3 coding DNA: TGTGCTAGTGCCCTACCGAGCAATCAGCCCCAGCATTTT.

The rearrangement uses TRBV11-2 and TRBJ1-6, with D possibly TRBD1 on 5 matching bases. This CDR3 contains 12 residues. V was trimmed by 6 bases and J by 10 bases, leaving 10 bases between them. Germline CDR1 and CDR2: SGHAT and FQNNGV. The chain's CDR3 is CASRGDGSPLHF. The CDR3 bases are TGTGCCAGCAGAGGGGACGGATCACCCCTCCACTTT.

The V gene is TRBV2, the J gene TRBJ2-7; unclear D gene. V was shortened by 5 bases and J by 5 bases, with 10 bases between the two germline ends. Germline V gives CDR1 SNHLY, CDR2 FYNNEI. CDR3 length: 12 residues. The chain's CDR3 is CASSLTSHEQYF. The CDR3 DNA reads TGTGCCAGCAGTCTCACAAGCCACGAGCAGTACTTC.